The 7 T cell receptor beta chains below come from one sample, sequenced in a study of T-cell reconstitution after alpha-beta-depleted transplantation in children. Preparing the TCRbeta library involved the use of unique molecular identifiers. TCRdb called the PCR reads again in MiXCR, with one record for every CDR3 protein. The sample comprises roughly 570,000 distinct CDR3 sequences, roughly 27% of which are singletons, and 30% to 45% rests with the top ten. The input for sequencing was PBMCs, taken before TCRalphabeta/CD19-depleted stem cell transplant. The receptors originated from a boy under two years old with Wiskott-Aldrich syndrome, due to receive a stem cell transplant.

The chain joins TRBV7-2 to TRBJ1-5; D is unclear. The length of the CDR3 is 13 residues. Trimming took off 5 bases at V and 6 bases at J, with 11 bases between the two ends. Per germline, CDR1 SGHTA and CDR2 FQGNSA. The CDR3 sequence: CASSPNPGQPQHF. The CDR3 DNA is TGTGCCAGCAGCCCCAACCCGGGTCAGCCCCAGCATTTT.

The table lists this clonotype with a few counts. The chain carries TRBV20-1 and TRBJ2-7; D unclear. This CDR3 contains 13 residues. Germline assignment: CDR1 DFQATT and CDR2 SNEGSKA (reference sequence). Trimming cost V 2 bases and J 0 bases, with 8 bases left between them. This CDR3 reads CSARLVNSYEQYF. The CDR3, as DNA: TGCAGTGCTAGATTGGTTAACTCCTACGAGCAGTACTTC.

This clonotype was observed a handful of times. This chain uses TRBV5-1 with TRBJ2-1, with TRBD1 identical over 7 bases. The CDR3 extends over 22 amino acids. Germline V lookup: CDR1 SGHRS, CDR2 YFSETQ. V lost 0 bases, J lost 0 bases, and 21 bases stayed unmatched. The CDR3 spells CASSLGLIRQGRDISSYNEQFF. As DNA, the CDR3 is TGCGCCAGCAGCTTGGGACTTATCAGACAGGGAAGGGACATTAGCTCCTACAATGAGCAGTTCTTC.

This clonotype has at least ten counts. V gene TRBV27 combines with J gene TRBJ2-3; 8 positions match TRBD2. Germline V CDR1 and CDR2: MNHEY, SMNVEV (reference sequence). The CDR3 loop spans 13 amino acids. With V trimmed by 6 bases and J by 3 bases, 2 bases remained unmatched. CDR3 sequence: CASRGLGTDTQYF. In DNA, the CDR3 is TGTGCCAGCAGGGGACTAGGGACAGATACGCAGTATTTT.

This chain connects TRBV6-1 to TRBJ2-4; TRBD1 is a possible D gene (6 bases). Germline-derived CDR1 and CDR2 are MNHNS and SASEGT. This CDR3 is built from 15 residues. V lost 8 bases, J lost 5 bases, and 19 bases lay in between. The CDR3 DNA sequence: TGTGCCAGCCTAGGCGGACCCAGGGGACAAAACATTCAGTACTTC. This codes for CASLGGPRGQNIQYF.

This chain joins TRBV7-7 and TRBJ2-5; TRBD2 agrees at 7 bases. J was trimmed by 5 bases and V by 3 bases; bases with no gene match: 9. This CDR3 region has 15 residues. CDR1 and CDR2 (germline): SSHAT, FNYEAQ (reference sequence). The CDR3 DNA sequence: TGTGCCAGCAGCTTTCTAGCGGACTCAGGGGAGACCCAGTACTTC. Amino acids: CASSFLADSGETQYF.

The V call is TRBV7-9, the J call TRBJ1-3; tentative D call: TRBD1 (5 bases). In germline, CDR1 is SEHNR, CDR2 FQNEAQ (reference sequence). The CDR3 runs 14 residues. V lost 5 bases and J 4 bases, leaving 12 bases between the germline ends. CDR3 protein: CASSGQGPGNTIYF. In nucleotides, the CDR3 is TGTGCCAGCAGCGGGCAGGGTCCGGGAAACACCATATATTTT.